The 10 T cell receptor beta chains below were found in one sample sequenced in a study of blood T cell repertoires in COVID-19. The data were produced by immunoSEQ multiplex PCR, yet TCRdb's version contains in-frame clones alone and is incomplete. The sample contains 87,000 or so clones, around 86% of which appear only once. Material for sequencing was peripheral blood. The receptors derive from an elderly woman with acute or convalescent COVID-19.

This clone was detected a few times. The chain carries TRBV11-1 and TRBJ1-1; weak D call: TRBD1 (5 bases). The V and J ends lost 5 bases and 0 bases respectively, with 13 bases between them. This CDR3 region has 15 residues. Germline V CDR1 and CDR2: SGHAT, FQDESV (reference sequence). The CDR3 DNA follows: TGTGCCAGCAGCCCCACCCGACAGATGAACACTGAAGCTTTCTTT. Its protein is CASSPTRQMNTEAFF.

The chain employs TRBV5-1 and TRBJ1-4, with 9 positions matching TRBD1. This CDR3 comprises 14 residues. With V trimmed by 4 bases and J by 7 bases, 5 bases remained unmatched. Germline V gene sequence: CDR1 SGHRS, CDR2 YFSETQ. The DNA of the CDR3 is TGCGCCAGCAGCGTACAGGGGGCGGGTGAAAAACTGTTTTTT. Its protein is CASSVQGAGEKLFF.

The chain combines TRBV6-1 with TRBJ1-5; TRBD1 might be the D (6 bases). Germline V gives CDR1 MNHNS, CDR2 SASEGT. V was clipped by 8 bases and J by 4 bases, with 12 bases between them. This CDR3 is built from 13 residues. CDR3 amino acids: CASVQGRNQPQHF. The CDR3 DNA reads TGTGCCAGCGTCCAGGGGCGGAATCAGCCCCAGCATTTT.

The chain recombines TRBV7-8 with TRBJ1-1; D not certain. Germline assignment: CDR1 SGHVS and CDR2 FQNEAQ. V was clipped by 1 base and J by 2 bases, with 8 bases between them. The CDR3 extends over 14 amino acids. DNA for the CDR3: TGTGCCAGCAGCTTAGAACGGGTCAACACTGAAGCTTTCTTT. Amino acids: CASSLERVNTEAFF.

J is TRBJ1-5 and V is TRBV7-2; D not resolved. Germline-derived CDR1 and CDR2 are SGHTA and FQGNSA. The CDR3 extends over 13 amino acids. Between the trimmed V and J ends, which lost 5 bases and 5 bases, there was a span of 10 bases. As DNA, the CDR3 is TGTGCCAGCAGCCGTAGACTCGATCAGCCCCAGCATTTT. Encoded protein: CASSRRLDQPQHF.

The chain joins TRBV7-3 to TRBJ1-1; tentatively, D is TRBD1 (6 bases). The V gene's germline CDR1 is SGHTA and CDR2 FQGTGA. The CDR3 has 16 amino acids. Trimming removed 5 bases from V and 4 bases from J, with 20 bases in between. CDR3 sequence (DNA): TGTGCCAGCAGCCTACAGGGTTCCAGCGTGGGCACTGAAGCTTTCTTT. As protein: CASSLQGSSVGTEAFF. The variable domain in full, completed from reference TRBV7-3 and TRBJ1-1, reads GAGVSQTPSNKVTEKGKYVELRCDPISGHTALYWYRQSLGQGPEFLIYFQGTGAADDSGLPNDRFFAVRPEGSVSTLKIQRTERGDSAVYLCASSLQGSSVGTEAFFGQGTRLTVV.

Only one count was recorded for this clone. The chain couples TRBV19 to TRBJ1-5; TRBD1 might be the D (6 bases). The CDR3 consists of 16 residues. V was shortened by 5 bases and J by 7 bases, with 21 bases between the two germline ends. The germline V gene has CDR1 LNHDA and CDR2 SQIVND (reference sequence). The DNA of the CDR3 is TGTGCCAGTAGTTCCCGACAGGAAACAAACGGCCAGCCCCAGCATTTT. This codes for CASSSRQETNGQPQHF.

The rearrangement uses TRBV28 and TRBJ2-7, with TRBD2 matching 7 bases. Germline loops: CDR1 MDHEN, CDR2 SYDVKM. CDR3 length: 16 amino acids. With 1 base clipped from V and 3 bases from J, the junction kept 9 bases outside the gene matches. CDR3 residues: CASSLSSTSPHYEQYF. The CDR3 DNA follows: TGTGCCAGCAGTTTATCGTCGACTAGCCCACACTACGAGCAGTACTTC.

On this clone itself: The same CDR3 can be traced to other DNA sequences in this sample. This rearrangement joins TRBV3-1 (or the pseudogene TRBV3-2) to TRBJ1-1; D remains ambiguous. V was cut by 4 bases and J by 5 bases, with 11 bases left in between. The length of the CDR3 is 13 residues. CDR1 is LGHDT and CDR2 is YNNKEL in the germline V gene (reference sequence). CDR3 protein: CASSPGGRTEAFF. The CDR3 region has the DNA TGTGCCAGCAGCCCGGGAGGGCGGACTGAAGCTTTCTTT.

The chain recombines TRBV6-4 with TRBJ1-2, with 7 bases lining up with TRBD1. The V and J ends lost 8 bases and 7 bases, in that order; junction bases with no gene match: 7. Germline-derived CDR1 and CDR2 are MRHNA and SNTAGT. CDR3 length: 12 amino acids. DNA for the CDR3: TGTGCCAGCTCCACGCAGGGGGGTGGCTACACCTTC. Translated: CASSTQGGGYTF.